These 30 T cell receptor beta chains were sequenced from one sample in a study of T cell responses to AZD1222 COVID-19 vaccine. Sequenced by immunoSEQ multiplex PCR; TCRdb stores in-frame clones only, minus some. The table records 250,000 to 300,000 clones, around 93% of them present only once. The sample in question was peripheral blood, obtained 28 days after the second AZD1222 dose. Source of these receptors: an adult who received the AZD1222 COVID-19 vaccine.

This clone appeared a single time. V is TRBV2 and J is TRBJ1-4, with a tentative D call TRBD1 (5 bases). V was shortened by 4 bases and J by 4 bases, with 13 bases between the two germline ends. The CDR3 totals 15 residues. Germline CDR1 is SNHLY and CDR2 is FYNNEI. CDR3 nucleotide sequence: TGTGCCAGCAGTGGGACGGGGGTGGATAATGAAAAACTGTTTTTT. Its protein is CASSGTGVDNEKLFF.

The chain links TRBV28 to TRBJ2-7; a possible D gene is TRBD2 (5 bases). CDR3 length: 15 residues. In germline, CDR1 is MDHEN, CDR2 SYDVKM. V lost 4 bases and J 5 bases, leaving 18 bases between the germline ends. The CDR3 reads CASSSPGGPNDEQYF. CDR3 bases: TGTGCCAGCAGTTCACCCGGCGGGCCCAACGACGAGCAGTACTTC.

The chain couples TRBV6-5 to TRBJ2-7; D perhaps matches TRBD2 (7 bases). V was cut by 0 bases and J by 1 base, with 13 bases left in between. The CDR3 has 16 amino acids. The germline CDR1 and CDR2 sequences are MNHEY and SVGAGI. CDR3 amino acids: CASSYSGRGNSYEQYF. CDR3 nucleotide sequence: TGTGCCAGCAGTTACTCGGGGAGGGGGAATTCCTACGAGCAGTACTTC.

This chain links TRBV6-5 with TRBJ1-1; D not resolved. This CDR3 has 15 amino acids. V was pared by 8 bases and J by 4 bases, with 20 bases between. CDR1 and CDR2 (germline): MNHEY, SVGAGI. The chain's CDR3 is CASAKLRSLATEAFF. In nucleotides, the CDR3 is TGTGCCAGCGCGAAGTTGCGGTCTCTGGCCACTGAAGCTTTCTTT.

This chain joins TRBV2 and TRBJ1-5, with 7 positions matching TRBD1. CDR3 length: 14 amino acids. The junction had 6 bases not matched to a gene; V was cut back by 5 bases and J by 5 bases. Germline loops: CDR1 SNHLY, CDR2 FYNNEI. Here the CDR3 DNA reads TGTGCCAGCAGTTCTGGACAGGACTATCAGCCCCAGCATTTT. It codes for CASSSGQDYQPQHF.

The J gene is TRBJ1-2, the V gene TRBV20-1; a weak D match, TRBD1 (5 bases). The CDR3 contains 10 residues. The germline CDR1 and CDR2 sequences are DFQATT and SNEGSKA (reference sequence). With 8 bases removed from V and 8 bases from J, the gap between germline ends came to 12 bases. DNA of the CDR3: TGCAGTCCCCGTGGGGGAGGCTACACCTTC. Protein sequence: CSPRGGGYTF.

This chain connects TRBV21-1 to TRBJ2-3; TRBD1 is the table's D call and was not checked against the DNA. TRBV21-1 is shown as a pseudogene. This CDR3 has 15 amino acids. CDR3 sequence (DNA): TGTGCCAGCAGCAAAGAAAAGGGGCACACAGATACGCAGTATTTT. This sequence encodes CASSKEKGHTDTQYF.

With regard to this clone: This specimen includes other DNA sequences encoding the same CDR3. The CDR3 region is CASSSPPGGYTF. CDR3 DNA: TGTGCCAGCAGTTCCCCCCCCGGTGGCTACACCTTC. This chain links TRBV28 with TRBJ1-2; no definite D call. CDR1 and CDR2 (germline): MDHEN, SYDVKM. V dropped 4 bases and J dropped 7 bases, with 10 bases sitting between them. The CDR3 totals 12 residues.

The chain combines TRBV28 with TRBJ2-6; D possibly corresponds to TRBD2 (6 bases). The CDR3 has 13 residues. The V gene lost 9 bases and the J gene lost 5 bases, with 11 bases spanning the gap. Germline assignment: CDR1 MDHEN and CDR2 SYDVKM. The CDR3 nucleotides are TGTGCCAGTTCGGAGGGAAGGGCCAACGTCCTGACTTTC. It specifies CASSEGRANVLTF.

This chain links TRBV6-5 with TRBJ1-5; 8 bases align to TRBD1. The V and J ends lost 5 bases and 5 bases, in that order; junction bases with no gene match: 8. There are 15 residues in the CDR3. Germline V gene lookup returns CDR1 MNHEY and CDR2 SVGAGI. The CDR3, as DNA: TGTGCCAGCAGTCTCATTACAGGGGGGGATCAGCCCCAGCATTTT. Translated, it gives CASSLITGGDQPQHF.

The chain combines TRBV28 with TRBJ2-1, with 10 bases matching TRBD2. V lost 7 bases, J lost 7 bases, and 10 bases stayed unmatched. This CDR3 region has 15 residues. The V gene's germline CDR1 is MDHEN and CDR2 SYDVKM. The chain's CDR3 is CASTEASGSRNEQFF. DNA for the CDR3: TGTGCCAGCACGGAGGCTAGCGGGAGTAGAAATGAGCAGTTCTTC.

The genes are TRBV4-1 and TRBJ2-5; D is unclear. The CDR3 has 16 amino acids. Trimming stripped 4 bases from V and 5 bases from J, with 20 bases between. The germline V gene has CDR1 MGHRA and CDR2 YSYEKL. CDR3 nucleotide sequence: TGCGCCAGCAGCCCCCGTACCTTCACTGTGGGGGAGACCCAGTACTTC. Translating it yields CASSPRTFTVGETQYF.

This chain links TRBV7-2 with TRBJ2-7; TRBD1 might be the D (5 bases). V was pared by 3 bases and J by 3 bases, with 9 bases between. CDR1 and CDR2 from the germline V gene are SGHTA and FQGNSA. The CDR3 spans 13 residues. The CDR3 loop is CASSFIQGYEQYF. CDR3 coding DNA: TGTGCCAGCAGCTTTATCCAGGGCTACGAGCAGTACTTC.

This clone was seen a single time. CDR3 loop: CASSPQPGARLGNTIYF. The CDR3 DNA is TGTGCCAGCTCACCACAGCCAGGGGCTCGTCTTGGAAACACCATATATTTT. The chain recombines TRBV18 with TRBJ1-3, with D perhaps matching TRBD1 (6 bases). V lost 1 base and J lost 3, with 16 bases in between. The CDR3 consists of 17 residues. CDR1 and CDR2 (germline): KGHSH, LQKENI. Looking up the rest from reference TRBV18 and TRBJ1-3 gives the full variable domain: NAGVMQNPRHLVRRRGQEARLRCSPMKGHSHVYWYRQLPEEGLKFMVYLQKENIIDESGMPKERFSAEFPKEGPSILRIQQVVRGDSAAYFCASSPQPGARLGNTIYFGEGSWLTVV.

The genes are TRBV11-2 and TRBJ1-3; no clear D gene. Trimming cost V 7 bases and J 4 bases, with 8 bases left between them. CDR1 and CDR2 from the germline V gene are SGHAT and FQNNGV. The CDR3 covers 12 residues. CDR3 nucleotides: TGTGCCAGCAAGCCGGGGGGAAACACCATATATTTT. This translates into CASKPGGNTIYF.

The CDR3 nucleotides are TGTGCCAGCAGCCCCCAATGGGGGGGCGGGGGCTACACCTTC. Translation: CASSPQWGGGGYTF. This sequence joins TRBV9 and TRBJ1-2; TRBD1 might be the D (6 bases). This CDR3 is 14 amino acids long. Germline-derived CDR1 and CDR2 are SGDLS and YYNGEE. V dropped 4 bases and J dropped 8 bases, with 18 bases sitting between them.

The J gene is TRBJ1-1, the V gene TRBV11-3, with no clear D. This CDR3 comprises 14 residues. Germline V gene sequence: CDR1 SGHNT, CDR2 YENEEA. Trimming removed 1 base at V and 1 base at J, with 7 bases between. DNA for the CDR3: TGTGCCAGCAGCTTAGGACGGGCGAACACTGAAGCTTTCTTT. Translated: CASSLGRANTEAFF.

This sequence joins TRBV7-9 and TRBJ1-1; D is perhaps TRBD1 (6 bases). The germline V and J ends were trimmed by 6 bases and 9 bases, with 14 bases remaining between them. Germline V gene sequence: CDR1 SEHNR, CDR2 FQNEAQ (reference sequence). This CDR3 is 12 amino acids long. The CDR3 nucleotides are TGTGCCAGCAGTTCACTACAGGGAAAAGCTTTCTTT. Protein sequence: CASSSLQGKAFF.

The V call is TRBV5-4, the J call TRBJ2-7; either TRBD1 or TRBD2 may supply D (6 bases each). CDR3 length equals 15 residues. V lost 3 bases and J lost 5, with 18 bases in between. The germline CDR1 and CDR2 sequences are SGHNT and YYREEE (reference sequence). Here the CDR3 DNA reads TGTGCCAGCAGCTCCCTTAAGGGGGGAAACGACGAGCAGTACTTC. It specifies CASSSLKGGNDEQYF.

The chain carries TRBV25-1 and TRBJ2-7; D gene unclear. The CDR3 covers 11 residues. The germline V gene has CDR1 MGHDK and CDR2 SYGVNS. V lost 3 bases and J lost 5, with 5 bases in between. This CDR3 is CASSDPDEQYF. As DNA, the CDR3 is TGTGCCAGCAGTGATCCGGACGAGCAGTACTTC.

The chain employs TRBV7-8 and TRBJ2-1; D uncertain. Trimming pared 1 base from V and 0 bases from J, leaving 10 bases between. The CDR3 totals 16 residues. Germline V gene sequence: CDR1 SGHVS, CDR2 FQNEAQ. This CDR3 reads CASSLGAWGSYNEQFF. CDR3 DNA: TGTGCCAGCAGCTTAGGTGCCTGGGGCTCCTACAATGAGCAGTTCTTC.

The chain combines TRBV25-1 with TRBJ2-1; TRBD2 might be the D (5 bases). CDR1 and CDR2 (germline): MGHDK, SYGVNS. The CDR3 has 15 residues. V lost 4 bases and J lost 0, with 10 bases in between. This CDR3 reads CASSGADSSYNEQFF. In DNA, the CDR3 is TGTGCCAGCAGTGGAGCGGATAGCTCCTACAATGAGCAGTTCTTC.

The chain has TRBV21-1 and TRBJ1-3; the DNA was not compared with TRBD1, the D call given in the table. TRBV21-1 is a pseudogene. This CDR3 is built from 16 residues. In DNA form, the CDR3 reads TGTGCCAGCAGCAAATCGGGGACAGTGTCTGGAAACACCATATATTTT. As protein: CASSKSGTVSGNTIYF.

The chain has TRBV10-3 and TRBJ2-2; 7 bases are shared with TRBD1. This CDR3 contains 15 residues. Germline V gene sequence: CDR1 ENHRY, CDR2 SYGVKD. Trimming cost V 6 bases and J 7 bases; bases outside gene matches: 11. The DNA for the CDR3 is TGTGCCATCAGGAAAACAGGGGCTGTCGGCGGGGAGCTGTTTTTT. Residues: CAIRKTGAVGGELFF.

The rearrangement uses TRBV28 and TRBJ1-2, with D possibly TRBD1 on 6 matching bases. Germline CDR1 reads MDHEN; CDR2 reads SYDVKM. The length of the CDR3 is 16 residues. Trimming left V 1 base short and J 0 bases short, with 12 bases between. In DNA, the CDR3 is TGTGCCAGCAGTTTATTTTGGGGGGGCACTAACTATGGCTACACCTTC. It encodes CASSLFWGGTNYGYTF.

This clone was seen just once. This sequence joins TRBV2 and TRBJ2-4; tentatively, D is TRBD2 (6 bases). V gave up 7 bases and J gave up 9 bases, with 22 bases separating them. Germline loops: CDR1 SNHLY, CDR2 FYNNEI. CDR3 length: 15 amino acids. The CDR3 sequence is CASIPPGPQGGIQYF. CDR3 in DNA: TGTGCCAGCATCCCGCCGGGACCCCAGGGAGGCATTCAGTACTTC.

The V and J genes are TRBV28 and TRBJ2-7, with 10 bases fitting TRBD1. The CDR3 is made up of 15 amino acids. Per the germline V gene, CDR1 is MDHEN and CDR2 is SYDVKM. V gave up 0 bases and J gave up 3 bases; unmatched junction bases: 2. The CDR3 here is CASSLWTGGGYEQYF. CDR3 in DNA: TGTGCCAGCAGTTTATGGACAGGGGGCGGCTACGAGCAGTACTTC.

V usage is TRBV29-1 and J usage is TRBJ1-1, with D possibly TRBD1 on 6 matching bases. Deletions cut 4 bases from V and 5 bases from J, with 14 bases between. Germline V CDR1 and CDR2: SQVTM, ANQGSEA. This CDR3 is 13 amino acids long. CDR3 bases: TGCAGCGTTGGGGAGGGGGTGCAAACTGAAGCTTTCTTT. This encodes CSVGEGVQTEAFF. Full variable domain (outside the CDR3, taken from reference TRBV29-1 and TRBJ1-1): SAVISQKPSRDICQRGTSLTIQCQVDSQVTMMFWYRQQPGQSLTLIATANQGSEATYESGFVIDKFPISRPNLTFSTLTVSNMSPEDSSIYLCSVGEGVQTEAFFGQGTRLTVV.

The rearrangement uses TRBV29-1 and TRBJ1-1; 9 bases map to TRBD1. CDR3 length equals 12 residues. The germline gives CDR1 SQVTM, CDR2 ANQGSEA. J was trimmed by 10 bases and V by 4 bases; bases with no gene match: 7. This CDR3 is CSVVQGAGVAFF. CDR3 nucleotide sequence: TGCAGCGTTGTACAGGGGGCCGGCGTAGCTTTCTTT.

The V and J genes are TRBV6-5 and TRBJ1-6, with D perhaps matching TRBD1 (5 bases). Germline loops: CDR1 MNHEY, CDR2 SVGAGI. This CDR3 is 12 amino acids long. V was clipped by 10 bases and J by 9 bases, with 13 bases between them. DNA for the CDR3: TGTGCCACCGGGCGGGGCGCTTCACCCCTCCACTTT. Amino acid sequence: CATGRGASPLHF.